This TCR beta chain is from a study of identical twins. This CDR3 comprises 13 residues. CDR1 is MNHEY, CDR2 SVGEGT, per germline. The ends were cut back, 2 bases at V and 3 bases at J, with 7 bases in the middle. Template switching added a universal primer site; cDNA carried unique molecular identifiers. In TCRdb, the 5' RACE reads were re-called with MiXCR into one record per CDR3 protein. This table has over 600,000 distinct CDR3 sequences, about 20% appearing once. These sequences were also reported in another study, on T cells expressing NK-cell markers.

Sequences were obtained from PBMCs. This TCR was recovered from a woman aged 18-29 years in good health. The chain employs TRBV6-2 or TRBV6-3 and TRBJ1-1; no clear D. The CDR3 coding sequence is TGTGCCAGCAGTTACCAGGCGGACACTGAAGCTTTCTTT. As protein: CASSYQADTEAFF.